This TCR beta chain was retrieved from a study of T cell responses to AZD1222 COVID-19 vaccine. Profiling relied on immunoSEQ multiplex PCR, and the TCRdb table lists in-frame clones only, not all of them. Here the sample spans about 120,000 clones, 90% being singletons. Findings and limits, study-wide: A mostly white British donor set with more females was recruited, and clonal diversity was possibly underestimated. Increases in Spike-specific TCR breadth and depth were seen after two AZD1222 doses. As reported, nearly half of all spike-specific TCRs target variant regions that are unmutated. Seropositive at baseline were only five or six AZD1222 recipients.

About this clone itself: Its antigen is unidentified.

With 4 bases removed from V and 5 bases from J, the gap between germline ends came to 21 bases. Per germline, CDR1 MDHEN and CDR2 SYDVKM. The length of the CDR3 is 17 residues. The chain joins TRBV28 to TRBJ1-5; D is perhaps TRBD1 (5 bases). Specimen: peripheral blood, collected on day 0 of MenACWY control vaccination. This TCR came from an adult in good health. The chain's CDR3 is CASSSYSRGGYDQPQHF. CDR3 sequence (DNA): TGTGCCAGCAGTTCGTACTCTCGGGGGGGATACGATCAGCCCCAGCATTTT. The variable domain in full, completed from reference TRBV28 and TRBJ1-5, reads DVKVTQSSRYLVKRTGEKVFLECVQDMDHENMFWYRQDPGLGLRLIYFSYDVKMKEKGDIPEGYSVSREKKERFSLILESASTNQTSMYLCASSSYSRGGYDQPQHFGDGTRLSIL.